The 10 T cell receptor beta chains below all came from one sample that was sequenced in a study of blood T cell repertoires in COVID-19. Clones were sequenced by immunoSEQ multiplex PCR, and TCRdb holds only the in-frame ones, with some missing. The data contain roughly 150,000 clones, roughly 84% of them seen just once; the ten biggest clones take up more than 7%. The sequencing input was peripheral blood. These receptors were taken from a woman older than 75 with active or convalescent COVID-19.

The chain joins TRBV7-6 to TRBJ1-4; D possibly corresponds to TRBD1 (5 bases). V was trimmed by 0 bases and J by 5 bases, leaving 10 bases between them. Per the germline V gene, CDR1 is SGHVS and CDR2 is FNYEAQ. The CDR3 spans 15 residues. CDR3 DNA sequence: TGTGCCAGCAGCTTAGCCCCCGACAGCAATGAAAAACTGTTTTTT. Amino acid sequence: CASSLAPDSNEKLFF.

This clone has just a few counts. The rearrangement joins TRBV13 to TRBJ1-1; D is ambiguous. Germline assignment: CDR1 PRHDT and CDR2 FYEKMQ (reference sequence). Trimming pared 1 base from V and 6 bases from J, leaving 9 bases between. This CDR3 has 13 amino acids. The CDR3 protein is CASSLVSRAEAFF. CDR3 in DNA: TGTGCCAGCAGCTTAGTCTCAAGAGCTGAAGCTTTCTTT.

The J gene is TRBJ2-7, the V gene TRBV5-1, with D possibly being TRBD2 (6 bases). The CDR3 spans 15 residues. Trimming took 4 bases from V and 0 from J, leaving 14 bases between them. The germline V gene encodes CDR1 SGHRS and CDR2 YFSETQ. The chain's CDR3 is CASSTTGTLSYEQYF. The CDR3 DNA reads TGCGCCAGCAGCACTACCGGGACTCTCTCCTACGAGCAGTACTTC.

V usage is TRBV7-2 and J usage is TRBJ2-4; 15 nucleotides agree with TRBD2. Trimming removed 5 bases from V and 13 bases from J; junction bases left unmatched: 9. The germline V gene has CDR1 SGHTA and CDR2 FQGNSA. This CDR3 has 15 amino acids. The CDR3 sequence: CASSLGLAGGQLQYF. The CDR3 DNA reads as TGTGCCAGCAGCCTCGGACTAGCGGGGGGGCAGTTGCAGTACTTC.

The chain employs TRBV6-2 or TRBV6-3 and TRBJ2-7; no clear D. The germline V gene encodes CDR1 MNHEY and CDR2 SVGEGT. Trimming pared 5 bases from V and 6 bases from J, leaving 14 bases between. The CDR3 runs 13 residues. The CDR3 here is CASSLDPGLEQYF. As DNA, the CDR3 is TGTGCCAGCAGTCTAGACCCCGGCCTCGAGCAGTACTTC.

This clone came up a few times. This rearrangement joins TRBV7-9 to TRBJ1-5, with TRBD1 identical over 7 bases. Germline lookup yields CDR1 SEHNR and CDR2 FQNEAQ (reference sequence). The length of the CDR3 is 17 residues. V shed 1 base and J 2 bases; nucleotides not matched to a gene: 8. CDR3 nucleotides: TGTGCCAGCAGCTTAGTCGGCCGACAGGGTGGCAATCAGCCCCAGCATTTT. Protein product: CASSLVGRQGGNQPQHF.

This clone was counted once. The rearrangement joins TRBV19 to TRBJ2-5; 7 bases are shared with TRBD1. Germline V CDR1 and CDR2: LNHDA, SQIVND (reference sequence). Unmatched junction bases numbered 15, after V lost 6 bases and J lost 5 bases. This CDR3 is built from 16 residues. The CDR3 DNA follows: TGTGCCAGTAGCCTTCAACAGGGGCTGAGTACGGAGACCCAGTACTTC. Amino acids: CASSLQQGLSTETQYF.

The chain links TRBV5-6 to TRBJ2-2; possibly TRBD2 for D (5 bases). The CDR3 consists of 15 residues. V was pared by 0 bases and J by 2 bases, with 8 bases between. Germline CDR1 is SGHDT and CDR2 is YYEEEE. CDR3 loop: CASSLGGFNTGELFF. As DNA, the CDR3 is TGTGCCAGCAGCTTGGGAGGGTTTAACACCGGGGAGCTGTTTTTT.

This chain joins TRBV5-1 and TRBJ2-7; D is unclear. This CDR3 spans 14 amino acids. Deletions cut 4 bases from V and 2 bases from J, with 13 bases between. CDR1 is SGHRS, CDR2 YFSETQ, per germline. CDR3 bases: TGCGCCAGCAGCAATCCAAGCCCAACCTACGAGCAGTACTTC. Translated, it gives CASSNPSPTYEQYF.

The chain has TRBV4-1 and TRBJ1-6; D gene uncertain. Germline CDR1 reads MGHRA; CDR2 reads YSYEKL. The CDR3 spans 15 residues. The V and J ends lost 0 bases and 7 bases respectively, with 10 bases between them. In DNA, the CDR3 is TGCGCCAGCAGCCAAGATCTAGGAGGGAATTCACCCCTCCACTTT. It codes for CASSQDLGGNSPLHF.